This TCR beta chain was obtained from a study of shared clonotypes between healthy human individuals. Study overall: A donor's plate count was three for CD4 naive and three for CD4 memory; CD8 naive had two and CD8 memory one.

The test was conducted at deep level. The protocol was immunoSEQ multiplex PCR, while the TCRdb copy is restricted to in-frame clones and leaves out a portion. The table includes about 1 million clones, around 76% detected once. Findings of the study overall: A handful of donors showed sharing of approximately 5% of naive CD4 clonotypes. Estimated richness values were generally larger in naive subsets than in memory subsets.

Germline V gene sequence: CDR1 KGHSH, CDR2 LQKENI. This CDR3 spans 16 amino acids. V shed 3 bases and J 2 bases; nucleotides not matched to a gene: 6. A word on this clone: What it binds is not known.

The source material was memory CD4+ T cells sorted from blood. The subset is: CD45RA-negative fraction. This clonotype was obtained from a man between 18 and 35 years old in good health. This chain links TRBV18 with TRBJ1-4; 7 positions agree with TRBD1. CDR3 protein: CASSPLQTGTNEKLFF. CDR3 nucleotides: TGTGCCAGCTCACCCCTGCAGACAGGGACTAATGAAAAACTGTTTTTT.